This TCR beta chain was found in a study of blood T cell repertoires in COVID-19. V lost 6 bases, J lost 5 bases, and 8 bases stayed unmatched. The CDR3 has 14 amino acids. Germline V lookup: CDR1 SNHLY, CDR2 FYNNEI. Libraries were prepared by immunoSEQ multiplex PCR; TCRdb keeps only in-frame clonotypes and omits some of them. The table shows about 160,000 clones, with less than 90% occurring only once. All enrollees were about 18 to 95 years old and from fewer than 25 US areas. This sequence joins TRBV2 and TRBJ2-5; TRBD2 matches 8 bases. Sequencing used PBMCs or T cells enriched from blood (not recorded which). This clonotype was obtained from a woman in her fifties or sixties who had recovered from COVID-19. CDR3 sequence: CASSLGLVGETQYF. Here the CDR3 DNA reads TGTGCCAGCAGCTTGGGACTAGTAGGGGAGACCCAGTACTTC.